These T cell receptor beta chains were read from a single sample in a study of shared clonotypes between healthy human individuals. Sequenced by immunoSEQ multiplex PCR; TCRdb stores in-frame clones only, minus some. The sample yields some 96,000 clones, around 43% seen once. Material: PBMCs. The receptors here all came from a woman aged 35 to 49 in good health. Some clones in this sample may be carry-over from other donors' samples. Both conserved end residues are part of each CDR3. The D gene is left open where the match is weak. Size values are once, few and many counts, or a class for expanded clones, and some rows have none.

TRBD2	many	TRBJ2-7	TRBV29-1	TGCAGCGTTGTGCGGGGGGCGGACGAGCAGTACTTC	CSVVRGADEQYF
TRBD2	few	TRBJ2-1	TRBV6-4	TGTGCCAGCAGTGAAGCGGGAGGGCCAAATGAGCAGTTCTTC	CASSEAGGPNEQFF
.	many	TRBJ1-4	TRBV10-2	TGCGCCAGCAGTGAGCGACGACAGCTTAATGAAAAACTGTTTTTT	CASSERRQLNEKLFF
TRBD2	once	TRBJ2-3	TRBV9	TGTGCCAGCAGCGTAGCGGGTCTAGCGGGACTCGAGACAGATACGCAGTATTTT	CASSVAGLAGLETDTQYF
.	.	TRBJ2-7	TRBV15	TGTGCCACCAGCAGTCGGACCAGTTCCTACGAGCAGTACTTC	CATSSRTSSYEQYF
TRBD1	.	TRBJ1-1	TRBV10-3	TGTGCCATCACCACAGGGGGCCTGAACACTGAAGCTTTCTTT	CAITTGGLNTEAFF
TRBD1	few	TRBJ1-2	TRBV29-1	TGCAGCGTTGCCGTTGTTGGGGACAGCTATGGCTACACCTTC	CSVAVVGDSYGYTF
TRBD2	.	TRBJ2-3	TRBV2	TGTGCCAGCAGTCCCGGGACTAGCGGGAGTGGCACAGATACGCAGTATTTT	CASSPGTSGSGTDTQYF
.	.	TRBJ2-3	TRBV30	TGTGCCTGGAGTCAGAGGCTGGAAAATACGCAGTATTTT	CAWSQRLENTQYF
.	.	TRBJ1-1	TRBV7-3	TGTGCCAGCAGCTTTATAGAGTCCGGGGACACTGAAGCTTTCTTT	CASSFIESGDTEAFF
TRBD2	.	TRBJ2-5	TRBV11-1	TGTGCCAGCAGTCAGACTAGCGGGAGCGGGGAGACCCAGTACTTC	CASSQTSGSGETQYF
TRBD1	many	TRBJ2-7	TRBV11-2	TGTGCCAGCAGCCGGGACAGGCGGGTCGAGCAGTACTTC	CASSRDRRVEQYF
.	.	TRBJ2-5	TRBV13	TGTGCCAGCATGGGCCCCCCCCGCGCGGAGACCCAGTACTTC	CASMGPPRAETQYF
TRBD1	.	TRBJ1-1	TRBV5-1	TGCGCCAGCAGCATGGGACAGGGTTTCCCTGAAGCTTTCTTT	CASSMGQGFPEAFF
.	many	TRBJ1-4	TRBV7-9	TGTGCCAGCAGCTTTGCGTCTACCTCTGCGGAAAAACTGTTTTTT	CASSFASTSAEKLFF
.	.	TRBJ2-5	TRBV2	TGTGCCGGGGCGGACTTGACAGAGACCCAGTACTTC	CAGADLTETQYF
TRBD1	.	TRBJ2-7	TRBV11-3	TGTGCCAGCAGCTTAACGGGACAGGGCCACGAGCAGTACTTC	CASSLTGQGHEQYF
.	once	TRBJ2-1	TRBV28	TGTGCCAGCAGTTTAGCCCACAATGAGCAGTTCTTC	CASSLAHNEQFF
TRBD1	.	TRBJ2-7	TRBV10-3	TGTGCCATCAGTGGGGTCGGGGGACAGGGTCGCTACGAGCAGTACTTC	CAISGVGGQGRYEQYF
.	.	TRBJ2-7	TRBV10-3	TGTGCCATCAGTGAGTCAAGCGCTCCCGGAGTCAAGCAGTACTTC	CAISESSAPGVKQYF
.	few	TRBJ2-1	TRBV27	TGTGCCAGCAGGGATCTATTGTTACAGCAGTTCTTC	CASRDLLLQQFF
TRBD1	few	TRBJ1-1	TRBV27	TGTGCCAGCAGTTTAAGAGGCGACAGGGCCACTGAAGCTTTCTTT	CASSLRGDRATEAFF
.	many	TRBJ2-1	TRBV6-4	TGTGCCAGCAGCTTGACTACTACTAGTGAGCAGTTCTTC	CASSLTTTSEQFF
TRBD1	.	TRBJ1-5	TRBV28	TGTGCCAGCAGCTCCCCACAGGGGGCCCGAGGGAATCAGCCCCAGCATTTT	CASSSPQGARGNQPQHF
TRBD1	few	TRBJ1-2	TRBV6-5	TGTGCCAGCAGTCCCGGGACAGGGTTTGGCTACACCTTC	CASSPGTGFGYTF
.	few	TRBJ2-2	TRBV30	TGTGCCTGGAGCAGGCAGGGGTCGAACACCGGGGAGCTGTTTTTT	CAWSRQGSNTGELFF
TRBD1	.	TRBJ1-6	TRBV6-1	TGTGCCAGCATGGGGACAGGGGATTCACCCCTCCACTTT	CASMGTGDSPLHF
TRBD1	.	TRBJ1-1	TRBV5-1	TGCGCCAGCAGCTTGGTCTTAGGGGGCGAGGGCTCTGAAGCTTTCTTT	CASSLVLGGEGSEAFF
TRBD1	.	TRBJ2-5	TRBV5-1	TGCGCCAGCAGCTTCGGGACAGGGGGCTTATATGAGACCCAGTACTTC	CASSFGTGGLYETQYF
TRBD1	.	TRBJ2-2	TRBV5-1	TGCGCCAGCAGCTTGGAGACAGGGACCACCGGGGAGCTGTTTTTT	CASSLETGTTGELFF
.	.	TRBJ2-2	TRBV5-1	TGCGCCAACAGCTTGTATAGGCTGAACACCGGGGAGCTGTTTTTT	CANSLYRLNTGELFF